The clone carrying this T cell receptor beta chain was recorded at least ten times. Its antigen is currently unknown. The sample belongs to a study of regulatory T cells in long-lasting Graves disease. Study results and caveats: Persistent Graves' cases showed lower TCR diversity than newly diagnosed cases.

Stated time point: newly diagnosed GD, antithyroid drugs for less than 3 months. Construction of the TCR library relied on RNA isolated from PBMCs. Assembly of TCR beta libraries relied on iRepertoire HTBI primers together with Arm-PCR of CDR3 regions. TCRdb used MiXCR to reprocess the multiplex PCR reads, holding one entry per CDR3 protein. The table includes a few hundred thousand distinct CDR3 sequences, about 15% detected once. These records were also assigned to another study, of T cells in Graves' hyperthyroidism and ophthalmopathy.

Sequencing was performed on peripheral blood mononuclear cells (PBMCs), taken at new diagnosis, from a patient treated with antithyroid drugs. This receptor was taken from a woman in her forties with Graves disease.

CDR3 DNA: TGTGCCAGCAGCGACTTGTACACTGAAGCTTTCTTT. Protein: CASSDLYTEAFF. The chain combines TRBV28 with TRBJ1-1; no definite D call. V dropped 6 bases and J dropped 3 bases, with 8 bases sitting between them. This CDR3 region has 12 residues. Germline V gene sequence: CDR1 MDHEN, CDR2 SYDVKM.